This T cell receptor (beta chain) originates from a study of post-analysis software for immune sequencing data. Study-level results: Normalized Chao1 diversity was significantly reduced in patients versus controls. Patients carried four or five TRBV segments more frequently than controls did, and TRBV5-6, TRBV5-1 and TRBV20-1 were among them.

This CDR3 comprises 16 residues. Trimming took 0 bases from V and 1 from J, leaving 11 bases between them. CDR1 and CDR2 from the germline V gene are LNHNV and YYDKDF (reference sequence). Details on this clonotype: Its antigen is unknown.

Researchers reported that TCR beta cDNA libraries carried unique molecular identifiers. TCRdb called the PCR reads again in MiXCR, with one record for every CDR3 protein. The profile shows 750,000 to 950,000 distinct CDR3 sequences, approximately 44% of them singletons. The genes are TRBV15 and TRBJ2-3, with D possibly TRBD2 on 6 matching bases. Sequencing used blood. This sequence originates from a girl between 5 and 17 years old with multiple sclerosis. The CDR3 coding sequence is TGTGCCACCAGCAGAGATAGGGGACTCGGCACAGATACGCAGTATTTT. This codes for CATSRDRGLGTDTQYF. The full variable domain, its missing parts supplied by reference TRBV15 and TRBJ2-3, is DAMVIQNPRYQVTQFGKPVTLSCSQTLNHNVMYWYQQKSSQAPKLLFHYYDKDFNNEADTPDNFQSRRPNTSFCFLDIRSPGLGDTAMYLCATSRDRGLGTDTQYFGPGTRLTVL.